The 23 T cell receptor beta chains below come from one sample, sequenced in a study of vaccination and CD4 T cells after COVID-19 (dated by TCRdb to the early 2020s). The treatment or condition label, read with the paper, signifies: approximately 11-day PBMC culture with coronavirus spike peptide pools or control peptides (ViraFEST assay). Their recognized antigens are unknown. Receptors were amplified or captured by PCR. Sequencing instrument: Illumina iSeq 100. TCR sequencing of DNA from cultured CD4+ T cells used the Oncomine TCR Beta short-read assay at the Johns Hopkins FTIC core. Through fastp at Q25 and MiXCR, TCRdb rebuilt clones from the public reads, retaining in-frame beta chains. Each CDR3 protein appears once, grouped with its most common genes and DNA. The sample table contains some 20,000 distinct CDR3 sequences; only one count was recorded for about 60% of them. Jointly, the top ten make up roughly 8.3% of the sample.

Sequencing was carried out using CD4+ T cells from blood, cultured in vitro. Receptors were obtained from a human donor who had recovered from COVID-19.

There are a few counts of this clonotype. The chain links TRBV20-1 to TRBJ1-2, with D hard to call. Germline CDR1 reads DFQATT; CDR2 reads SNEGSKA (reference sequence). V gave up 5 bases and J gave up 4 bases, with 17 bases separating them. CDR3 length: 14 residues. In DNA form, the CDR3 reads TGCAGTGCTCCGCGGGCCCCCGGTCCCTATGGCTACACCTTC. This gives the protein CSAPRAPGPYGYTF.

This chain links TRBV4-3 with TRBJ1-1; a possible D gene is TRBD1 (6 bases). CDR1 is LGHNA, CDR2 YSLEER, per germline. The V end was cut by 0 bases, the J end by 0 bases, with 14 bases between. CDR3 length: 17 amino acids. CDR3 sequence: CASSQDRSGAMNTEAFF. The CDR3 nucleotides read TGCGCCAGCAGCCAAGACCGGTCGGGGGCGATGAACACTGAAGCTTTCTTT.

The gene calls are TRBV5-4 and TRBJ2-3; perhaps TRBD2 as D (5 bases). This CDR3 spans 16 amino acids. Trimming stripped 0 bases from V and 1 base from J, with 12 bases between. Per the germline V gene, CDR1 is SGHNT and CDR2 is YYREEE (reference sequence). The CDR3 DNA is TGTGCCAGCAGCTTGGCCACCTCGAGGGGCACAGATACGCAGTATTTT. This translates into CASSLATSRGTDTQYF.

The CDR3 sequence is CSARDRVTNEKLFF. The CDR3 region has the DNA TGCAGTGCTAGGGACAGGGTAACTAATGAAAAACTGTTTTTT. This sequence joins TRBV20-1 and TRBJ1-4; 8 nucleotides match TRBD1. The trim removed 3 bases at V and 1 base at J, leaving 1 base unmatched. The CDR3 totals 14 residues. Germline CDR1 is DFQATT and CDR2 is SNEGSKA (reference sequence).

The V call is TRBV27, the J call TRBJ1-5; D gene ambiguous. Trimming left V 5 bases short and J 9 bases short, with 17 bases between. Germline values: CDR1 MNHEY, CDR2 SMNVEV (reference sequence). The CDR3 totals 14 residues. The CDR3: CASSRQMGISPQHF. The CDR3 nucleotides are TGTGCCAGCAGTCGGCAAATGGGGATATCGCCCCAGCATTTT.

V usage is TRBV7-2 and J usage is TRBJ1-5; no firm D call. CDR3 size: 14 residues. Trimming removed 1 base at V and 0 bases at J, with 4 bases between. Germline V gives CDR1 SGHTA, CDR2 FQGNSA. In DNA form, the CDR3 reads TGTGCCAGCAGCTTAGTATATAGCAATCAGCCCCAGCATTTT. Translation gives CASSLVYSNQPQHF.

This CDR3 reads CSAKGGLSYEQYF. CDR3 DNA: TGCAGTGCGAAAGGCGGACTTAGCTACGAGCAGTACTTC. This chain joins TRBV20-1 and TRBJ2-7; D perhaps matches TRBD2 (5 bases). CDR1 is DFQATT and CDR2 is SNEGSKA in the germline V gene (reference sequence). V dropped 6 bases and J dropped 3 bases, with 15 bases sitting between them. The CDR3 totals 13 residues.

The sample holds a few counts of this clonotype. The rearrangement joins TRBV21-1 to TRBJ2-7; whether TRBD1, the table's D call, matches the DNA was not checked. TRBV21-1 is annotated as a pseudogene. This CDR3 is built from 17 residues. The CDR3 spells CASSELGQGVPRSEQYF. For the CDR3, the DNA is TGTGCCAGCAGCGAATTGGGACAGGGGGTTCCAAGGAGCGAGCAGTACTTC.

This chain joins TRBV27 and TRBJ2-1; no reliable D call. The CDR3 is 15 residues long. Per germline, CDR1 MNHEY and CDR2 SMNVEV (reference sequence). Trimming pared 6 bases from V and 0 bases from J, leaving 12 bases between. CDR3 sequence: CASRDFKSSYNEQFF. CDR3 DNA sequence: TGTGCCAGCAGAGACTTTAAGAGCTCCTACAATGAGCAGTTCTTC.

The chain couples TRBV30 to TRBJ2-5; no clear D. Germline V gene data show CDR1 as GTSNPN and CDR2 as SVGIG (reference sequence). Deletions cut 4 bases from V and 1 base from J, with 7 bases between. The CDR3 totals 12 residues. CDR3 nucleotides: TGTGCCTGGACAACCTCCCAAGAGACCCAGTACTTC. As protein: CAWTTSQETQYF. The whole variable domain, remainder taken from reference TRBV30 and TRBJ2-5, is SQTIHQWPATLVQPVGSPLSLECTVEGTSNPNLYWYRQAAGRGLQLLFYSVGIGQISSEVPQNLSASRPQDRQFILSSKKLLLSDSGFYLCAWTTSQETQYFGPGTRLLVL.

The CDR3 coding sequence is TGTGCTAGTGTCGCCGAGTTGCTAGACAACGAGCAGTACTTC. Translation gives CASVAELLDNEQYF. The V gene is TRBV12-5, the J gene TRBJ2-7, with D unresolved. The CDR3 sequence is 14 residues long. Germline V gene data show CDR1 as LGHNT and CDR2 as FRNRAP. The V and J ends lost 7 bases and 5 bases respectively, with 18 bases between them.

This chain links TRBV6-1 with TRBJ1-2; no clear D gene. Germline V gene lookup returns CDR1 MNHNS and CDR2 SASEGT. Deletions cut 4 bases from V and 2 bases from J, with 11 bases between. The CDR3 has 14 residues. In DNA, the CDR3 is TGTGCCAGCAGTGGGGGAAACCGAAACTATGGCTACACCTTC. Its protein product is CASSGGNRNYGYTF.

The CDR3 bases are TGTGCCAGCTCACCTCCTAGGGGAGATACGCAGTATTTT. It specifies CASSPPRGDTQYF. The chain links TRBV18 to TRBJ2-3; tentative D call: TRBD1 (5 bases). The V and J ends lost 3 bases and 5 bases respectively, with 9 bases between them. The CDR3 extends over 13 amino acids. Germline loops: CDR1 KGHSH, CDR2 LQKENI.

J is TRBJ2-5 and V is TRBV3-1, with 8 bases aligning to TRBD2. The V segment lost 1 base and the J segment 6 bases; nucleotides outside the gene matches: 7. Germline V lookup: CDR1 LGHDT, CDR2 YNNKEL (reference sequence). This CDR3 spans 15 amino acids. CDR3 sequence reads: CASSQVSGIGKTQYF. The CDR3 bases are TGTGCCAGCAGCCAAGTTAGCGGGATCGGGAAGACCCAGTACTTC.

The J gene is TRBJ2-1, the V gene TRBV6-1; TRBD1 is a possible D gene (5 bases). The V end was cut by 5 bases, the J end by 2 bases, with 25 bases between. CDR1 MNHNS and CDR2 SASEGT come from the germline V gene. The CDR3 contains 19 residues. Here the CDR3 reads CASSTRFTGPPRTYNEQFF. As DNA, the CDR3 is TGTGCCAGCAGTACACGCTTTACAGGACCCCCGCGGACCTACAATGAGCAGTTCTTC.

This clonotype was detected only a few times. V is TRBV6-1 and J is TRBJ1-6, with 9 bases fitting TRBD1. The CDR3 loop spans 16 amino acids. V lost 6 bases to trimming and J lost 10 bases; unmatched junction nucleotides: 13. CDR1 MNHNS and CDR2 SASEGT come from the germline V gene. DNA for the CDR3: TGTGCCAGCAGAGATCCTCAGACAGGGGGGAGGTCACCCCTCCACTTT. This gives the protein CASRDPQTGGRSPLHF.

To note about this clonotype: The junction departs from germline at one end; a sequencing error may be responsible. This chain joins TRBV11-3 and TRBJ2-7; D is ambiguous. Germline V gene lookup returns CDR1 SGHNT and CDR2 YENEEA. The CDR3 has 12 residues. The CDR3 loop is CASSLGDRISNF. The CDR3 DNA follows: TGTGCCAGCAGCTTAGGTGACCGGATTTCGAACTTC.

The CDR3 nucleotides are TGTGCCTGGACGCAGGGGACCTACGAGCAGTACTTC. Translated, it gives CAWTQGTYEQYF. This sequence joins TRBV30 and TRBJ2-7; D is possibly TRBD1 (6 bases). CDR1 is GTSNPN, CDR2 SVGIG, per germline (reference sequence). The CDR3 has 12 amino acids. V was cut by 4 bases and J by 2 bases, with 9 bases left in between.

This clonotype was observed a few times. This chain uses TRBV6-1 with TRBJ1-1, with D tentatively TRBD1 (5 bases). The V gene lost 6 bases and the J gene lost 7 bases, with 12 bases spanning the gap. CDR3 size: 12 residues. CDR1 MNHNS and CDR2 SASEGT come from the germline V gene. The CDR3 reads CASRSPGLEAFF. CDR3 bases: TGTGCCAGCAGGTCTCCGGGACTTGAAGCTTTCTTT.

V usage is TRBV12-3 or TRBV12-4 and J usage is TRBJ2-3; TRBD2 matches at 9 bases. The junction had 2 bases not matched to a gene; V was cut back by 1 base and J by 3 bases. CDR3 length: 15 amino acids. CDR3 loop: CASSLGLAGTDTQYF. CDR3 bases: TGTGCCAGCAGTTTAGGTCTAGCGGGGACAGATACGCAGTATTTT.

In nucleotides, the CDR3 is TGTGCCAGCTCACCGGAGGGACTCAACACCGGGGAGCTGTTTTTT. It is translated as CASSPEGLNTGELFF. This rearrangement joins TRBV18 to TRBJ2-2; TRBD2 is a possible D gene (6 bases). Germline CDR1 and CDR2: KGHSH and LQKENI. Trimming removed 3 bases from V and 2 bases from J, with 10 bases in between. CDR3 length equals 15 residues.

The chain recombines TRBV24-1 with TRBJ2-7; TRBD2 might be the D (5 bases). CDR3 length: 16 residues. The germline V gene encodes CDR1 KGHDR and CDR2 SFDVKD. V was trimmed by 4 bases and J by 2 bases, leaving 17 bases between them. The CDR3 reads CATSDPSGSSTYEQYF. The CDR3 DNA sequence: TGTGCCACCAGTGACCCCTCGGGAAGTTCGACCTACGAGCAGTACTTC.

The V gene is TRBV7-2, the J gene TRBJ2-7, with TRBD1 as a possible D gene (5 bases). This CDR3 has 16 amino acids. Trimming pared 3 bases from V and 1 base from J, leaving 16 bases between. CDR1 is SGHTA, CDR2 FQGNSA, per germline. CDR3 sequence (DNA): TGTGCCAGCAGCTTTAGTTCAGGGCTTGGGTCCTACGAGCAGTACTTC. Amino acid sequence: CASSFSSGLGSYEQYF.